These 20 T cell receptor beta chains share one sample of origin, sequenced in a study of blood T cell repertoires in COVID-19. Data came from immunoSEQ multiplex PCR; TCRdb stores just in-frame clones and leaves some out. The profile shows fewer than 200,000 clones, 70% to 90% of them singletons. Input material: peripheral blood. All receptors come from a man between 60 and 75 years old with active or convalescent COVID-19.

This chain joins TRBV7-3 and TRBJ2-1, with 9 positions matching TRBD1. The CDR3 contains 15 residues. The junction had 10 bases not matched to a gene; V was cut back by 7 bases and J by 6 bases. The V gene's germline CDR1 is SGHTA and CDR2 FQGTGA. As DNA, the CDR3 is TGTGCCAGCACCCCTGGGACAGGGCATACCAATGAGCAGTTCTTC. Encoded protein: CASTPGTGHTNEQFF. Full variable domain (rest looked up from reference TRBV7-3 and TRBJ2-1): GAGVSQTPSNKVTEKGKYVELRCDPISGHTALYWYRQSLGQGPEFLIYFQGTGAADDSGLPNDRFFAVRPEGSVSTLKIQRTERGDSAVYLCASTPGTGHTNEQFFGPGTRLTVL.

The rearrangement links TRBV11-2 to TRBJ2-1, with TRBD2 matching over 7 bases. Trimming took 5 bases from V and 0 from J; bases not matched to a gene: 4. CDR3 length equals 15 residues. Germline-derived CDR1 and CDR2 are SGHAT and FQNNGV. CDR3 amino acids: CASSLTSSSYNEQFF. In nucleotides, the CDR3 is TGTGCCAGCAGCCTGACTAGCAGCTCCTACAATGAGCAGTTCTTC.

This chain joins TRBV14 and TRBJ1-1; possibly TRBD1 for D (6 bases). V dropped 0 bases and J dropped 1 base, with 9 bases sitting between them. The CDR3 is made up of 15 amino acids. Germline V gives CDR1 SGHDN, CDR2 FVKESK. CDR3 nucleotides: TGTGCCAGCAGCCAAGAACAGGGTGGGAACACTGAAGCTTTCTTT. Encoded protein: CASSQEQGGNTEAFF.

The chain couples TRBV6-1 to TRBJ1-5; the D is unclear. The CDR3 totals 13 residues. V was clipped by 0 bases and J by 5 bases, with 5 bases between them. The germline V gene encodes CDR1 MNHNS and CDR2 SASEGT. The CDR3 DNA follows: TGTGCCAGCAGTGAAGCGAGGGATCAGCCCCAGCATTTT. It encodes CASSEARDQPQHF.

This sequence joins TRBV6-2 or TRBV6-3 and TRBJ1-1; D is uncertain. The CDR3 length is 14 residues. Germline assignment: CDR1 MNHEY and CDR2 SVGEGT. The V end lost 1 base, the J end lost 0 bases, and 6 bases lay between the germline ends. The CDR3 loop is CASSYFGVNTEAFF. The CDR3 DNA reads TGTGCCAGCAGTTACTTCGGGGTGAACACTGAAGCTTTCTTT.

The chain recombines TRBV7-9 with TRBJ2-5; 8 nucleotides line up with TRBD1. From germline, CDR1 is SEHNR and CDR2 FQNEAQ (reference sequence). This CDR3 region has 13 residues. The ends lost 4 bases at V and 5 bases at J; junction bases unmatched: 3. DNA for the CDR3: TGTGCCAGCAGCTCAGGGGGCGAGGAGACCCAGTACTTC. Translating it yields CASSSGGEETQYF.

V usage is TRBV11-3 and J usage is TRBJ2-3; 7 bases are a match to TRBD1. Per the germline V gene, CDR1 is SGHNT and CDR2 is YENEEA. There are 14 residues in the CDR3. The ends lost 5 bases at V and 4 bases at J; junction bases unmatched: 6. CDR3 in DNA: TGTGCCAGCAGCCTGGGACAGCCCGCAGATACGCAGTATTTT. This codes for CASSLGQPADTQYF.

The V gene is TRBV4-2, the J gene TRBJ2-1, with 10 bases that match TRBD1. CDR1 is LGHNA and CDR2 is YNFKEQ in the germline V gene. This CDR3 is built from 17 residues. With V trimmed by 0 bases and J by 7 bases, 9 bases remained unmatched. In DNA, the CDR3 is TGTGCCAGCAGCCAAGATGGGGGGACAGGGGCGGGGAATGAGCAGTTCTTC. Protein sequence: CASSQDGGTGAGNEQFF.

The CDR3 DNA follows: TGTGCCAGTGAGGACAGCTCTGGAAACACCATATATTTT. Residues: CASEDSSGNTIYF. This chain joins TRBV19 and TRBJ1-3, with a weak D call TRBD1 (6 bases). Per the germline V gene, CDR1 is LNHDA and CDR2 is SQIVND (reference sequence). This CDR3 spans 13 amino acids. V lost 8 bases to trimming and J lost 0 bases, with 8 bases between them. The full variable domain, rest sourced from reference TRBV19 and TRBJ1-3, is DGGITQSPKYLFRKEGQNVTLSCEQNLNHDAMYWYRQDPGQGLRLIYYSQIVNDFQKGDIAEGYSVSREKKESFPLTVTSAQKNPTAFYLCASEDSSGNTIYFGEGSWLTVV.

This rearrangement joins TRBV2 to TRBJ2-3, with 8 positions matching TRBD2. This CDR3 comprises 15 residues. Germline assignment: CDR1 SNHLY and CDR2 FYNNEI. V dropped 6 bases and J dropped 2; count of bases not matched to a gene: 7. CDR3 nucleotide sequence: TGTGCCAGCAGAGGAGCGGGGGTTCCCACAGATACGCAGTATTTT. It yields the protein CASRGAGVPTDTQYF.

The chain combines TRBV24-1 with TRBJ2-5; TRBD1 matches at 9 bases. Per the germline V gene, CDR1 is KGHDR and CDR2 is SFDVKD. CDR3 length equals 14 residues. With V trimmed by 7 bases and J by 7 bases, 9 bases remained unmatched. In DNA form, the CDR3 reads TGTGCCACCAGCCCAAGGACAGGGGTTGGGACCCAGTACTTC. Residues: CATSPRTGVGTQYF.

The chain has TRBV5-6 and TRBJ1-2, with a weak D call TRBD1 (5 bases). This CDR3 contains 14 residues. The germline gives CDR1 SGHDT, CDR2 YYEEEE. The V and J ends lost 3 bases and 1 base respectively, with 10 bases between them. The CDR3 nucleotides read TGTGCCAGCAGCTGGACATACCTTAACTATGGCTACACCTTC. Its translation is CASSWTYLNYGYTF.

CDR3 DNA: TGCGCCAGCAGCCGAGCCGAGGGGACAGGAGTGATCGGGGAGCTGTTTTTT. The encoded protein is CASSRAEGTGVIGELFF. V usage is TRBV4-1 and J usage is TRBJ2-2, with 8 nucleotides matching TRBD1. J lost 7 bases, V lost 4 bases, and 14 bases had no gene match. CDR1 is MGHRA and CDR2 is YSYEKL in the germline V gene. This CDR3 comprises 17 residues.

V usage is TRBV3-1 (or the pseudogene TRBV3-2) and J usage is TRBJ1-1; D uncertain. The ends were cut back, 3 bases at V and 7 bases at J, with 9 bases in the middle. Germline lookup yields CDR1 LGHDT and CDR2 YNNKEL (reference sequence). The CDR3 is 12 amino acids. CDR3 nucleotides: TGTGCCAGCAGCCACACGGGGATTGAAGCTTTCTTT. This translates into CASSHTGIEAFF.

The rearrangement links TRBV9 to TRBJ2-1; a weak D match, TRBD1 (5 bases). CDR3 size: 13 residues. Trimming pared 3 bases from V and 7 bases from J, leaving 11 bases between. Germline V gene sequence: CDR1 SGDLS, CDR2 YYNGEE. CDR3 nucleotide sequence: TGTGCCAGCAGCGATCCAAGGGGAAATGAGCAGTTCTTC. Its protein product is CASSDPRGNEQFF.

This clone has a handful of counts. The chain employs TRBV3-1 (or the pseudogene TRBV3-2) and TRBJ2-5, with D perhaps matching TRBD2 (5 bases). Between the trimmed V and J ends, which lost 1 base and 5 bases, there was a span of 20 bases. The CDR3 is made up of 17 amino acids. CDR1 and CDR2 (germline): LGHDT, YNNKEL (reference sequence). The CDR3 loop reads CASSQGARRTSGETQYF. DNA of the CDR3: TGTGCCAGCAGCCAAGGCGCTCGGCGGACCTCGGGGGAGACCCAGTACTTC.

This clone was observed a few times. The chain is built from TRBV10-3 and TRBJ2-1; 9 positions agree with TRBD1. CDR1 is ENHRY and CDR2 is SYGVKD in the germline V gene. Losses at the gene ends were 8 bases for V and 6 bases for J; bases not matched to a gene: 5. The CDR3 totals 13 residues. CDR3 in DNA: TGTGCCATCGGCCGGGACAGGGTCAATGAGCAGTTCTTC. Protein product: CAIGRDRVNEQFF.

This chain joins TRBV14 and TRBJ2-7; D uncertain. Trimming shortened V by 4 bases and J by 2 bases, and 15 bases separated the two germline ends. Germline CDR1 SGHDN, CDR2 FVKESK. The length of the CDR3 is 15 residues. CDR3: CASSRNFGWPYEQYF. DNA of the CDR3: TGTGCCAGCAGCCGGAATTTCGGGTGGCCCTACGAGCAGTACTTC.

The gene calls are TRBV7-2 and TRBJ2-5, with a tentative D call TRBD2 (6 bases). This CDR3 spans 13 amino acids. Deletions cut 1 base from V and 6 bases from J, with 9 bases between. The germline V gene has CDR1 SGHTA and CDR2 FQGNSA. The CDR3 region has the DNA TGTGCCAGCAGCTTAGGCGGGGTACAGACCCAGTACTTC. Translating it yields CASSLGGVQTQYF.

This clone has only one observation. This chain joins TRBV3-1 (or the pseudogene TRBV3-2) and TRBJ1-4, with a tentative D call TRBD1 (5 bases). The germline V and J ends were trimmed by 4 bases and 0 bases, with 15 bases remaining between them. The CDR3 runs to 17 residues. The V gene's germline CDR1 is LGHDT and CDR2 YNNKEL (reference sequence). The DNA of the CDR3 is TGTGCCAGCAGCCCTGGGGCAGGTTTGTCAACTAATGAAAAACTGTTTTTT. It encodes CASSPGAGLSTNEKLFF.